This TCR beta chain is drawn from a study of blood T cell repertoires in COVID-19. Study information: COVID-19 samples, acute and convalescent, were from the United States, Italy and Spain.

Here immunoSEQ multiplex PCR was the method, and the copy in TCRdb shows in-frame clones only, minus some. The sample carries about 200,000 clones, 80% to 90% recorded once. This sequence was found in a woman aged 40 to 50 with acute COVID-19. The sample comprised PBMCs or T cells enriched from blood (not recorded which).

The CDR3 DNA follows: TGTGCCAGCAGCTACACGGGGACTGGAAACACCATATATTTT. It encodes CASSYTGTGNTIYF. The J gene is TRBJ1-3, the V gene TRBV3-1 (or the pseudogene TRBV3-2); D gene ambiguous. This CDR3 comprises 14 residues. Trimming cost V 5 bases and J 2 bases, with 10 bases left between them. Germline CDR1 is LGHDT and CDR2 is YNNKEL (reference sequence).